These 11 T cell receptor beta chains originate from one sample sequenced in a study of shared clonotypes between healthy human individuals. TCRdb's table, derived via immunoSEQ multiplex PCR, lists solely in-frame clones and lacks some. The profile covers approximately 2,000,000 clones, with 92% appearing a single time and more than 0.35% taken by the ten largest. The material sequenced was naive CD4+ T cells from PBMCs. Subset indicated: CD45RA+ positively selected. The source is a man in his late teens or twenties in good health. Some clones in this sample may be carry-over from other donors' samples.

The chain employs TRBV20-1 and TRBJ2-1; no firm D call. There are 11 residues in the CDR3. V lost 0 bases, J lost 12 bases, and 9 bases lay in between. Germline CDR1 and CDR2: DFQATT and SNEGSKA (reference sequence). CDR3 residues: CSARDSMGQFF. The CDR3 nucleotides read TGCAGTGCTAGAGATTCTATGGGGCAGTTCTTC.

The chain recombines TRBV2 with TRBJ2-5; TRBD2 is a possible D gene (5 bases). Trimming removed 8 bases at V and 1 base at J, with 11 bases between. CDR3 size: 13 residues. Germline-derived CDR1 and CDR2 are SNHLY and FYNNEI. CDR3 residues: CASGRQIQETQYF. The CDR3 nucleotides are TGTGCCAGCGGGAGACAAATCCAAGAGACCCAGTACTTC.

In nucleotides, the CDR3 is TGTGCCAGCAGCCACACAAAGGTGGGACAGAGGACCGGGGAGCTGTTTTTT. Amino acids: CASSHTKVGQRTGELFF. The chain is built from TRBV16 and TRBJ2-2, with 7 bases that match TRBD1. V was clipped by 3 bases and J by 5 bases; unmatched bases: 12. From germline, CDR1 is KGHSY and CDR2 FQNENV. The CDR3 runs to 17 residues. The variable domain in full, with the rest retrieved from reference TRBV16 and TRBJ2-2, is GEEVAQTPKHLVRGEGQKAKLYCAPIKGHSYVFWYQQVLKNEFKFLISFQNENVFDETGMPKERFSAKCLPNSPCSLEIQATKLEDSAVYFCASSHTKVGQRTGELFFGEGSRLTVL.

This clone occurred once. This chain connects TRBV5-6 to TRBJ2-7, with TRBD2 matching over 9 bases. The CDR3 length is 16 residues. Germline values: CDR1 SGHDT, CDR2 YYEEEE. V lost 2 bases, J lost 6 bases, and 12 bases stayed unmatched. This CDR3 is CASSLGAGGRRSEQYF. The CDR3 nucleotides are TGTGCCAGCAGCTTAGGGGCGGGAGGGAGGCGCTCCGAGCAGTACTTC. Supplemented by reference TRBV5-6 and TRBJ2-7, the full variable domain reads DAGVTQSPTHLIKTRGQQVTLRCSPKSGHDTVSWYQQALGQGPQFIFQYYEEEERQRGNFPDRFSGHQFPNYSSELNVNALLLGDSALYLCASSLGAGGRRSEQYFGPGTRLTVT.

The gene calls are TRBV11-2 and TRBJ2-1; D is perhaps TRBD1 or TRBD2 (5 bases each). The V end was cut by 1 base, the J end by 6 bases, with 10 bases between. Per the germline V gene, CDR1 is SGHAT and CDR2 is FQNNGV. The CDR3 extends over 14 amino acids. The CDR3 loop is CASSLGTGTNEQFF. The CDR3, as DNA: TGTGCCAGCAGCTTAGGGACCGGGACCAATGAGCAGTTCTTC. The full variable domain, its missing parts supplied by reference TRBV11-2 and TRBJ2-1, is EAGVAQSPRYKIIEKRQSVAFWCNPISGHATLYWYQQILGQGPKLLIQFQNNGVVDDSQLPKDRFSAERLKGVDSTLKIQPAKLEDSAVYLCASSLGTGTNEQFFGPGTRLTVL.

The CDR3 loop reads CSPEKGINEQFF. Here the CDR3 DNA reads TGCAGCCCGGAGAAAGGGATCAATGAGCAGTTCTTC. This chain connects TRBV29-1 to TRBJ2-1; D unclear. This CDR3 is 12 amino acids long. The V end lost 8 bases, the J end lost 6 bases, and 14 bases lay between the germline ends. The V gene's germline CDR1 is SQVTM and CDR2 ANQGSEA.

The gene calls are TRBV28 and TRBJ1-1; TRBD1 is a possible D gene (6 bases). The germline gives CDR1 MDHEN, CDR2 SYDVKM. V dropped 8 bases and J dropped 3 bases, with 16 bases sitting between them. This CDR3 has 14 residues. The CDR3: CASGAQGADTEAFF. CDR3 sequence (DNA): TGTGCCAGCGGGGCACAGGGCGCGGACACTGAAGCTTTCTTT.

V gene TRBV5-4 combines with J gene TRBJ1-1; TRBD1 agrees at 7 bases. With 4 bases clipped from V and 1 base from J, the junction kept 10 bases outside the gene matches. From germline, CDR1 is SGHNT and CDR2 YYREEE (reference sequence). This CDR3 spans 16 amino acids. The chain's CDR3 is CASSPTGIQRNTEAFF. CDR3 DNA: TGTGCCAGCAGCCCGACAGGGATTCAGAGGAACACTGAAGCTTTCTTT. The variable domain in full, completed from reference TRBV5-4 and TRBJ1-1, reads ETGVTQSPTHLIKTRGQQVTLRCSSQSGHNTVSWYQQALGQGPQFIFQYYREEENGRGNFPPRFSGLQFPNYSSELNVNALELDDSALYLCASSPTGIQRNTEAFFGQGTRLTVV.

This chain uses TRBV6-5 with TRBJ2-7; D gene uncertain. There are 13 residues in the CDR3. CDR1 MNHEY and CDR2 SVGAGI come from the germline V gene. Between the trimmed V and J ends, which lost 6 bases and 0 bases, there was a span of 9 bases. This chain's CDR3 is CASSFGPSYEQYF. CDR3 coding DNA: TGTGCCAGCAGCTTTGGACCCTCCTACGAGCAGTACTTC.

The sample holds one count of this clone. The chain has TRBV18 and TRBJ1-3; D possibly corresponds to TRBD1 (5 bases). CDR3 length equals 15 residues. V was pared by 2 bases and J by 0 bases, with 8 bases between. The germline V gene encodes CDR1 KGHSH and CDR2 LQKENI. The CDR3 sequence: CASSPRTSSGNTIYF. The CDR3 coding sequence is TGTGCCAGCTCACCAAGGACAAGCTCTGGAAACACCATATATTTT. Looking up the rest from reference TRBV18 and TRBJ1-3 gives the full variable domain: NAGVMQNPRHLVRRRGQEARLRCSPMKGHSHVYWYRQLPEEGLKFMVYLQKENIIDESGMPKERFSAEFPKEGPSILRIQQVVRGDSAAYFCASSPRTSSGNTIYFGEGSWLTVV.

The chain couples TRBV27 to TRBJ2-6; D is uncertain. Germline-derived CDR1 and CDR2 are MNHEY and SMNVEV (reference sequence). This CDR3 has 17 residues. V shed 5 bases and J shed 0 bases, with 14 bases lying between them. CDR3: CASSTLSVLSGANVLTF. The CDR3, as DNA: TGTGCCAGCAGTACGCTCTCAGTACTCTCTGGGGCCAACGTCCTGACTTTC.